The source of this T cell receptor (beta chain) is a study of OX40 agonist ivuxolimab in advanced cancers. General notes on the study: Ivuxolimab, which targeted the costimulatory receptor OX40 (CD134), was an agonistic, fully human IgG2 monoclonal antibody. Prior anti-PD-1, anti-PD-L1 or anti-CTLA-4 therapy was permitted, and 30% to 50% of dose-escalation patients had received checkpoint inhibitors. Intravenous ivuxolimab was administered to patients every 2 weeks at six dose levels: 0.01, 0.1, 0.3, 1.5, 3 and 10 mg/kg. Partial responses occurred in three dose-escalation patients: two with cutaneous melanoma and one with hepatocellular carcinoma. Among the roughly 52 dose-escalation patients, approximately 20 had hepatocellular carcinoma, about 15 melanoma, 9 renal cell carcinoma and 9 head and neck cancer. The paper covers the monotherapy dose-escalation part of the phase I ivuxolimab trial, which included N ≈ 54 patients. The purpose of peripheral TCRbeta sequencing was to test whether ivuxolimab changed TCR sequence diversity and led to clonal T-cell expansion. The dose-escalation cohort was about 87% male with a mean age of approximately 60 years, ranging from roughly 20 to 80.

The trial excluded patients who had a history of autoimmune disease or were on systemic immunosuppression. Peripheral blood for TCR sequencing was collected from all dose cohorts at baseline, on cycle 4 day 1, and on cycle 7 day 1. Samples came from an open-label, multicenter, first-in-human phase I dose-escalation trial of ivuxolimab. Adults with locally advanced or metastatic melanoma, renal cell carcinoma, hepatocellular carcinoma or head and neck squamous cell carcinoma were enrolled in the trial. Before TCR sequencing, CD4+ T cells and CD8+ T cells from peripheral blood were sorted into separate populations. What the research found in general, with its limitations: Which antigens the clonally expanded peripheral T cells were specific for was not determined. After ivuxolimab, expanded clones were on average more numerous among CD8+ T cells than among CD4+ T cells. Low levels of normalized T-cell clonal expansion were also seen in some patients who did not respond. In the 0.1-3.0 mg/kg groups, partial responders were among the patients with the lowest normalized peripheral clonal expansion, particularly in CD8+ T cells. Clonal expansion of both CD4+ and CD8+ blood T cells was observed from baseline to week 6 at doses 0.1 to 3.0 mg/kg.

This clone has only one observation. What this receptor recognizes is not known. No base quality information exists; no much larger clone differs at one position. The germline V gene supplies CDR1 MNHEY and CDR2 SVGAGI. Deletion took 0 bases off V and 5 bases off J, with a span of 14 bases between the germline ends. Its CDR3 holds 16 amino acids, cysteine through phenylalanine. The only DNA kept is the CDR3, 48 bases in frame from the first base. To sequence the TCRbeta CDR3 region, genomic DNA was isolated from the sorted cells. TCRbeta CDR3 regions were sequenced using the immunoSEQ Assay. In its TCRdb copy, this immuneACCESS table keeps in-frame sequences only and misses some clones. Where compared with another copy, unresolved V genes explain less than half of these, and the others have no known cause. In all, the sample holds fewer than 45,000 clones, and roughly 82% of those were seen once. The top ten hold roughly 2.2% of the sample.

The receptor chain draws on TRBV6-5 and TRBJ2-4, with no reliable assignment of the D segment. Source: CD4+ or CD8+ T cells sorted from blood, taken in a trial of the OX40 agonist ivuxolimab. The sequence was obtained from an adult with an advanced solid tumor such as melanoma, head and neck, liver or kidney cancer. The CDR3 protein sequence reads: CASSYSMLPPENIQYF. The bases read TGTGCCAGCAGTTACTCAATGCTCCCTCCCGAAAACATTCAGTACTTC.